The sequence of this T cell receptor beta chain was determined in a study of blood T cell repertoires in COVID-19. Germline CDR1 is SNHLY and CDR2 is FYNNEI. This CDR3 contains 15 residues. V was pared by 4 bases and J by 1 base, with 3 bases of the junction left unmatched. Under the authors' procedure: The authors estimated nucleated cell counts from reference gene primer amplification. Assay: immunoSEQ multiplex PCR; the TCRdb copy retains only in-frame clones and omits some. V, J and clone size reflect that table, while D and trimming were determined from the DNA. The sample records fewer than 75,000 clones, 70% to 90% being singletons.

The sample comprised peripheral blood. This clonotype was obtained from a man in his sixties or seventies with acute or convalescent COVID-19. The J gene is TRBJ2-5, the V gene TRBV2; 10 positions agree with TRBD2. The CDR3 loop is CASSVLAGVQETQYF. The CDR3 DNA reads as TGTGCCAGCAGTGTCCTAGCGGGGGTCCAAGAGACCCAGTACTTC.